Listed below are T cell receptor beta chains from one sample, sequenced in a study of blood T cell repertoires in COVID-19. Measured with immunoSEQ multiplex PCR; TCRdb has only the in-frame clones, and not every one. The profile shows 90,000 to 100,000 clones, around 83% of them singletons. Material for sequencing was peripheral blood. These receptor sequences come from a man between 65 and 85 years old with active or convalescent COVID-19. CDR3s include the opening cysteine and the closing phenylalanine or tryptophan. Fields, in order: clone size, J gene, V gene, D gene, CDR3 protein, CDR3 DNA. D genes are given only for firm matches. Clone sizes are given selectively: once, few, many, or a class where the clone is expanded.

abundance: -; j_gene: TRBJ1-3; v_gene: TRBV6-5; d_gene: -; CDR3aa: CASSYRSGNTIYF; CDR3nt: TGTGCCAGCAGTTACCGCTCTGGAAACACCATATATTTT
abundance: -; j_gene: TRBJ1-6; v_gene: TRBV7-2; d_gene: -; CDR3aa: CASSLGNYYNSPLHF; CDR3nt: TGTGCCAGCAGCTTAGGGAACTACTATAATTCACCCCTCCACTTT
abundance: once; j_gene: TRBJ2-5; v_gene: TRBV4-1; d_gene: TRBD2; CDR3aa: CASSHTLAGAEETQYF; CDR3nt: TGCGCCAGCAGCCATACCCTAGCGGGGGCCGAAGAGACCCAGTACTTC
abundance: -; j_gene: TRBJ2-1; v_gene: TRBV6-5; d_gene: TRBD1; CDR3aa: CASAFGGQVSGEQFF; CDR3nt: TGTGCCAGTGCGTTTGGTGGACAGGTTAGTGGTGAGCAGTTCTTC
abundance: -; j_gene: TRBJ2-2; v_gene: TRBV6-1; d_gene: -; CDR3aa: CASSEVPGQVGGLFF; CDR3nt: TGTGCCAGCAGTGAAGTCCCAGGACAGGTGGGGGGGCTGTTTTTT
abundance: -; j_gene: TRBJ1-5; v_gene: TRBV6-5; d_gene: -; CDR3aa: CASMGVPSGNQPQHF; CDR3nt: TGTGCCAGCATGGGGGTTCCTAGCGGCAATCAGCCCCAGCATTTT
abundance: -; j_gene: TRBJ1-4; v_gene: TRBV5-1; d_gene: TRBD1; CDR3aa: CASSLMTGGVGEKLFF; CDR3nt: TGCGCCAGCAGCCTCATGACAGGGGGCGTCGGGGAAAAACTGTTTTTT
abundance: -; j_gene: TRBJ1-1; v_gene: TRBV29-1; d_gene: -; CDR3aa: CSVVFVRGTTEAFF; CDR3nt: TGCAGCGTTGTATTTGTAAGGGGAACAACTGAAGCTTTCTTT
abundance: -; j_gene: TRBJ1-1; v_gene: TRBV30; d_gene: -; CDR3aa: CAWEDGARTEAFF; CDR3nt: TGTGCCTGGGAAGATGGGGCTCGGACTGAAGCTTTCTTT
abundance: -; j_gene: TRBJ2-7; v_gene: TRBV6-5; d_gene: -; CDR3aa: CASSNSGTFSYEQYF; CDR3nt: TGTGCCAGCAGCAATTCCGGGACATTTTCCTACGAGCAGTACTTC
abundance: -; j_gene: TRBJ1-2; v_gene: TRBV11-1; d_gene: -; CDR3aa: CASSSQTGGYTF; CDR3nt: TGTGCCAGCAGCTCCCAGACGGGTGGCTACACCTTC
abundance: few; j_gene: TRBJ2-5; v_gene: TRBV7-7; d_gene: TRBD1; CDR3aa: CASSLAGQGTGTQYF; CDR3nt: TGTGCTAGCAGCTTAGCGGGACAGGGGACCGGGACCCAGTACTTC
abundance: -; j_gene: TRBJ1-1; v_gene: TRBV19; d_gene: -; CDR3aa: CASSIEPQGYTNTEAFF; CDR3nt: TGTGCCAGTAGTATAGAGCCACAGGGCTACACGAACACTGAAGCTTTCTTT
abundance: -; j_gene: TRBJ1-2; v_gene: TRBV5-5; d_gene: -; CDR3aa: CASSFMGEVYGYTF; CDR3nt: TGTGCCAGCAGCTTTATGGGTGAGGTCTATGGCTACACCTTC
abundance: -; j_gene: TRBJ1-1; v_gene: TRBV7-9; d_gene: TRBD1; CDR3aa: CASSRRNGQVWTEAFF; CDR3nt: TGTGCCAGCAGCCGCCGGAACGGACAGGTTTGGACTGAAGCTTTCTTT
abundance: -; j_gene: TRBJ1-1; v_gene: TRBV10-3; d_gene: TRBD1; CDR3aa: CAMSDRGLTQAFF; CDR3nt: TGTGCCATGTCGGACAGGGGGCTTACCCAAGCTTTCTTT
abundance: -; j_gene: TRBJ2-5; v_gene: TRBV10-3; d_gene: TRBD2; CDR3aa: CAISERRTSGQETQYF; CDR3nt: TGTGCCATCAGTGAAAGACGAACTAGCGGACAAGAGACCCAGTACTTC
abundance: few; j_gene: TRBJ2-1; v_gene: TRBV7-6; d_gene: -; CDR3aa: CASSLAGRPPLDEQFF; CDR3nt: TGTGCCAGCAGCTTAGCGGGCCGACCACCCCTCGATGAGCAGTTCTTC
abundance: -; j_gene: TRBJ2-3; v_gene: TRBV6-5; d_gene: -; CDR3aa: CASRLTTSTDTQYF; CDR3nt: TGTGCCAGCAGACTGACTACTAGCACAGATACGCAGTATTTT
abundance: -; j_gene: TRBJ1-4; v_gene: TRBV5-4; d_gene: -; CDR3aa: CASSFGGGGNEKLFF; CDR3nt: TGTGCCAGCAGCTTTGGGGGGGGCGGTAATGAAAAACTGTTTTTT
abundance: -; j_gene: TRBJ2-1; v_gene: TRBV6-4; d_gene: -; CDR3aa: CASSDPSTTRGEQFF; CDR3nt: TGTGCCAGCAGTGACCCGTCTACGACTAGGGGTGAGCAGTTCTTC
abundance: few; j_gene: TRBJ1-2; v_gene: TRBV28; d_gene: -; CDR3aa: CASSPRTLSYTF; CDR3nt: TGTGCCAGCAGCCCCCGGACTTTGAGCTACACCTTC
abundance: -; j_gene: TRBJ1-1; v_gene: TRBV20-1; d_gene: -; CDR3aa: CSASPDWSPTEAFF; CDR3nt: TGCAGTGCTAGTCCCGACTGGTCCCCGACTGAAGCTTTCTTT
abundance: -; j_gene: TRBJ1-1; v_gene: TRBV5-1; d_gene: -; CDR3aa: CASSPSTGTMNTEAFF; CDR3nt: TGCGCCAGCAGCCCATCGACAGGCACCATGAACACTGAAGCTTTCTTT
abundance: -; j_gene: TRBJ2-1; v_gene: TRBV20-1; d_gene: TRBD2; CDR3aa: CSASPAGAISYNEQFF; CDR3nt: TGCAGTGCTAGTCCAGCGGGGGCTATCTCCTACAATGAGCAGTTCTTC
abundance: -; j_gene: TRBJ2-5; v_gene: TRBV9; d_gene: TRBD2; CDR3aa: CASSVGAAGGPETQYF; CDR3nt: TGTGCCAGCAGCGTAGGAGCAGCGGGGGGGCCAGAGACCCAGTACTTC
abundance: -; j_gene: TRBJ1-2; v_gene: TRBV18; d_gene: -; CDR3aa: CASSPFLPADALGGYTF; CDR3nt: TGTGCCAGCTCACCATTCCTACCCGCCGACGCTCTGGGCGGCTACACCTTC
abundance: -; j_gene: TRBJ2-2; v_gene: TRBV19; d_gene: -; CDR3aa: CASSISAGATGELFF; CDR3nt: TGTGCCAGTAGTATATCGGCGGGGGCCACCGGGGAGCTGTTTTTT
abundance: -; j_gene: TRBJ2-1; v_gene: TRBV27; d_gene: TRBD1; CDR3aa: CASRPLDRGDYNEQFF; CDR3nt: TGTGCCAGCAGACCACTCGACAGGGGCGATTACAATGAGCAGTTCTTC
abundance: -; j_gene: TRBJ1-1; v_gene: TRBV5-1; d_gene: -; CDR3aa: CASSLESSSTEAFF; CDR3nt: TGCGCCAGCAGCTTGGAGAGTTCAAGCACTGAAGCTTTCTTT
abundance: -; j_gene: TRBJ1-2; v_gene: TRBV7-9; d_gene: TRBD1; CDR3aa: CASSSDRGLGYTF; CDR3nt: TGTGCCAGCAGCTCGGACAGGGGGCTTGGCTACACCTTC
abundance: -; j_gene: TRBJ1-1; v_gene: TRBV5-5; d_gene: -; CDR3aa: CASSPTRGTNTEAFF; CDR3nt: TGTGCCAGCAGCCCCACGAGGGGGACGAACACTGAAGCTTTCTTT
abundance: once; j_gene: TRBJ2-5; v_gene: TRBV30; d_gene: TRBD2; CDR3aa: CAWTSGGAGQETQYF; CDR3nt: TGTGCCTGGACTAGCGGGGGGGCCGGGCAAGAGACCCAGTACTTC
abundance: -; j_gene: TRBJ1-6; v_gene: TRBV27; d_gene: TRBD1; CDR3aa: CASKGTGRSPLHF; CDR3nt: TGTGCCAGCAAGGGGACAGGGAGATCACCCCTCCACTTT
abundance: -; j_gene: TRBJ2-6; v_gene: TRBV28; d_gene: -; CDR3aa: CASSPMRDSGANVLTF; CDR3nt: TGTGCCAGCAGTCCGATGCGGGACTCTGGGGCCAACGTCCTGACTTTC
abundance: once; j_gene: TRBJ1-1; v_gene: TRBV18; d_gene: TRBD1; CDR3aa: CASSPSGGVTEAFF; CDR3nt: TGTGCCAGCTCACCCTCAGGGGGAGTCACTGAAGCTTTCTTT
abundance: -; j_gene: TRBJ2-5; v_gene: TRBV5-1; d_gene: TRBD2; CDR3aa: CASSPRPAGEGETQYF; CDR3nt: TGCGCCAGCAGCCCCAGACCAGCGGGGGAGGGGGAGACCCAGTACTTC
abundance: -; j_gene: TRBJ2-7; v_gene: TRBV5-1; d_gene: -; CDR3aa: CASQTQQGPTYEQYF; CDR3nt: TGCGCCAGCCAAACACAACAGGGCCCCACCTACGAGCAGTACTTC
abundance: once; j_gene: TRBJ1-6; v_gene: TRBV25-1; d_gene: -; CDR3aa: CASSPTGSYNSPLHF; CDR3nt: TGTGCCAGCAGTCCCACCGGCTCCTATAATTCACCCCTCCACTTT
abundance: -; j_gene: TRBJ2-1; v_gene: TRBV7-3; d_gene: TRBD2; CDR3aa: CASSLRHLAGDYNEQFF; CDR3nt: TGTGCCAGCAGCTTAAGGCACCTAGCGGGGGACTACAATGAGCAGTTCTTC
abundance: -; j_gene: TRBJ1-1; v_gene: TRBV11-2; d_gene: -; CDR3aa: CASSLDSGVITEAFF; CDR3nt: TGTGCCAGCAGCTTAGATTCGGGGGTTATCACTGAAGCTTTCTTT
abundance: -; j_gene: TRBJ1-2; v_gene: TRBV12-3/TRBV12-4; d_gene: -; CDR3aa: CASTGDLLYGYTF; CDR3nt: TGTGCCAGCACGGGGGACCTCCTCTATGGCTACACCTTC
abundance: -; j_gene: TRBJ2-3; v_gene: TRBV28; d_gene: -; CDR3aa: CASSSRDSLRTDTQYF; CDR3nt: TGTGCCAGCAGCAGCCGGGACTCCCTTCGGACAGATACGCAGTATTTT
abundance: few; j_gene: TRBJ1-3; v_gene: TRBV4-1; d_gene: -; CDR3aa: CAGQGGSGNTIYF; CDR3nt: TGCGCCGGGCAGGGCGGCTCTGGAAACACCATATATTTT
abundance: -; j_gene: TRBJ1-4; v_gene: TRBV27; d_gene: -; CDR3aa: CASSPQGRSTNEKLFF; CDR3nt: TGTGCCAGCAGTCCCCAGGGGCGGTCTACTAATGAAAAACTGTTTTTT
abundance: -; j_gene: TRBJ1-2; v_gene: TRBV7-9; d_gene: -; CDR3aa: CASSLGTLYGYTF; CDR3nt: TGTGCCAGCAGCTTAGGGACACTCTATGGCTACACCTTC
abundance: -; j_gene: TRBJ2-3; v_gene: TRBV27; d_gene: TRBD1; CDR3aa: CASSLDRASTDTQYF; CDR3nt: TGTGCCAGCAGTTTAGACAGGGCAAGCACAGATACGCAGTATTTT
abundance: -; j_gene: TRBJ1-2; v_gene: TRBV18; d_gene: -; CDR3aa: CASSPPEQVVVRGYTF; CDR3nt: TGTGCCAGCTCACCACCCGAACAGGTGGTGGTGCGTGGCTACACCTTC
abundance: -; j_gene: TRBJ1-6; v_gene: TRBV19; d_gene: -; CDR3aa: CASSIDGVGSPLHF; CDR3nt: TGTGCCAGTAGTATTGATGGAGTCGGGTCACCCCTCCACTTT
abundance: -; j_gene: TRBJ1-2; v_gene: TRBV29-1; d_gene: -; CDR3aa: CSVVSPSDGYTF; CDR3nt: TGCAGCGTTGTCAGTCCATCTGATGGCTACACCTTC
abundance: -; j_gene: TRBJ2-7; v_gene: TRBV3-1/TRBV3-2; d_gene: -; CDR3aa: CASSQSSAHPQKYF; CDR3nt: TGTGCCAGCAGCCAATCCTCCGCACACCCCCAGAAGTACTTC
abundance: -; j_gene: TRBJ1-1; v_gene: TRBV4-1; d_gene: -; CDR3aa: CASTNRVGTEAFF; CDR3nt: TGCGCCAGCACCAACAGGGTCGGCACTGAAGCTTTCTTT
abundance: few; j_gene: TRBJ1-4; v_gene: TRBV30; d_gene: -; CDR3aa: CAWSALGEPDGEKLFF; CDR3nt: TGTGCCTGGAGTGCCCTTGGAGAACCGGATGGTGAAAAACTGTTTTTT
abundance: -; j_gene: TRBJ1-3; v_gene: TRBV6-5; d_gene: -; CDR3aa: CASSYFLRGSGNTIYF; CDR3nt: TGTGCCAGCAGTTACTTCCTCAGGGGCTCTGGAAACACCATATATTTT
abundance: -; j_gene: TRBJ2-7; v_gene: TRBV30; d_gene: TRBD2; CDR3aa: CAWRMAASGYEQYF; CDR3nt: TGTGCCTGGAGGATGGCGGCTAGCGGGTACGAGCAGTACTTC